The present TCR beta chain was sequenced within a study of beta chain features in type 1 diabetes. Reverse transcription of all isolated RNA meant that expressed TCRB transcripts were sequenced. Sequencing used immunoSEQ multiplex PCR; TCRdb keeps in-frame clones, though not all of them. Here the sample spans hundreds of thousands of clones, over 7% being singletons. The CDR3 is 14 amino acids. Looked up from germline, CDR1 is SGHAT and CDR2 is FQNNGV. Study-level findings and limits: Type 1 diabetes patients showed a moderate but significant shortening of TCRB CDR3s in all four CD4+ subsets.

This clone was counted between two and nine times. Its antigen is undetermined. One end of the junction varies from germline; a read error may be responsible. Other DNA sequences in the sample encode the same CDR3. This chain connects TRBV11-2 to TRBJ1-6, with TRBD1 matching 10 bases. Sequencing was done on a sample of central memory CD4+ T cells from blood. The origin of this receptor is a man younger than 40 with type 1 diabetes. CDR3 DNA: TGCGCCAGCAGCCTTGGGACAGGGGATTCACCCCTCCACTTT. Its translation: CASSLGTGDSPLHF.